The entry below gives a single T cell receptor (beta chain) sequence along with its context. Its antigen is not known. These data belong to a study of a mutant IDH1 vaccine in newly diagnosed glioma. Study-wide background: Therapy received beforehand was radiotherapy, temozolomide, or both, with most patients given both.

CDR3 length: 14 amino acids. V shed 4 bases and J shed 4 bases, with 11 bases lying between them. Germline values: CDR1 MNHEY, CDR2 SVGAGI. Assay: immunoSEQ multiplex PCR; the TCRdb copy retains only in-frame clones and omits some. Among about 34,000 clones listed, approximately 90% were seen once. Time point here: week 47, end of study. The investigators gave 300 ug of mutant IDH1 20-mer peptide in each vaccine dose, together with topical imiquimod. This clonotype was obtained from a woman in her forties with glioma. This specimen consisted of PBMCs, obtained from a glioma patient whose treatment included an IDH1 peptide vaccine. The rearrangement links TRBV6-5 to TRBJ1-5; D remains ambiguous. The CDR3: CASSLLGWNQPQHF. CDR3 bases: TGTGCCAGCAGTTTGTTGGGTTGGAATCAGCCCCAGCATTTT.